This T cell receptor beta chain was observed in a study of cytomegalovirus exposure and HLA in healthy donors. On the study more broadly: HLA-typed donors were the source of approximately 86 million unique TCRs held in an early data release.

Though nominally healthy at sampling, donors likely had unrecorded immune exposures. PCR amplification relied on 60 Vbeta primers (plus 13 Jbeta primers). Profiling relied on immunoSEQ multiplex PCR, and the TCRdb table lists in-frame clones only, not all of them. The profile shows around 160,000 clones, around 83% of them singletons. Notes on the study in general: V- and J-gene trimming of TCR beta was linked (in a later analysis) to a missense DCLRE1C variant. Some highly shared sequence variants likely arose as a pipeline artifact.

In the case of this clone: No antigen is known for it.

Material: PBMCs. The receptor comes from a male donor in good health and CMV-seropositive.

For the CDR3, the DNA is TGTGCCACCAGCAGTTTTCCCGGGACAGGGGGCAATGAGCAGTTCTTC. It encodes CATSSFPGTGGNEQFF. The rearrangement links TRBV15 to TRBJ2-1, with 11 bases matching TRBD1. The germline V gene has CDR1 LNHNV and CDR2 YYDKDF (reference sequence). The CDR3 contains 16 residues. J gave up 6 bases and V 3 bases, and 7 bases lay outside the gene matches.